Following are 2 T cell receptor beta chains from one sample sequenced in a study of T cells in Graves' hyperthyroidism and ophthalmopathy. Amplification of TCR beta CDR3 regions used RNA as the template. The HTBI set primed first-round TCR CDR3 RT-PCR. TCRdb fed the multiplex PCR reads into MiXCR, producing one record per CDR3 protein. The sample shows hundreds of thousands of distinct CDR3 sequences, about a sixth of them seen only once. Sequencing used blood. These receptors all come from a woman aged 18 to 35 with Graves' hyperthyroidism.

This clonotype was observed many times. This sequence joins TRBV7-9 and TRBJ1-2; D is perhaps TRBD1 (5 bases). CDR1 and CDR2 (germline): SEHNR, FQNEAQ (reference sequence). The CDR3 loop spans 13 amino acids. V was shortened by 1 base and J by 4 bases, with 7 bases between the two germline ends. The CDR3, as DNA: TGTGCCAGCAGCTTAGGACAGACCTATGGCTACACCTTC. It translates to CASSLGQTYGYTF.

The table lists this clonotype with many counts. The chain couples TRBV9 to TRBJ1-1; D gene uncertain. The V end lost 5 bases, the J end lost 3 bases, and 14 bases lay between the germline ends. Germline-derived CDR1 and CDR2 are SGDLS and YYNGEE. The CDR3 length is 14 residues. CDR3 sequence (DNA): TGTGCCAGCAGTGCCGAGAGCTGGGACACTGAAGCTTTCTTT. It translates to CASSAESWDTEAFF.